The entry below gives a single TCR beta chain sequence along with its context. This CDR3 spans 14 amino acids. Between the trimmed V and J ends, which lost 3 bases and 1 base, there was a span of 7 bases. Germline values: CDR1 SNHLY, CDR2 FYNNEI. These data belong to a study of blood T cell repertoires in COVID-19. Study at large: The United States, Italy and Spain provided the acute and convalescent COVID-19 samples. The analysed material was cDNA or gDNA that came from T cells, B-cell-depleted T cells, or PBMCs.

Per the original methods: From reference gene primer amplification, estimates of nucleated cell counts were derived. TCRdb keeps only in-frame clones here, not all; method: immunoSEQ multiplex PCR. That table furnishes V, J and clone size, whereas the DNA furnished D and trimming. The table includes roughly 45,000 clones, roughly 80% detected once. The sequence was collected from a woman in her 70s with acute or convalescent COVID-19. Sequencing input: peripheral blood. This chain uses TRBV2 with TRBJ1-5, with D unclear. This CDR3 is CASSDRPSNQPQHF. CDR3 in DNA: TGTGCCAGCAGTGACCGTCCCAGCAATCAGCCCCAGCATTTT.